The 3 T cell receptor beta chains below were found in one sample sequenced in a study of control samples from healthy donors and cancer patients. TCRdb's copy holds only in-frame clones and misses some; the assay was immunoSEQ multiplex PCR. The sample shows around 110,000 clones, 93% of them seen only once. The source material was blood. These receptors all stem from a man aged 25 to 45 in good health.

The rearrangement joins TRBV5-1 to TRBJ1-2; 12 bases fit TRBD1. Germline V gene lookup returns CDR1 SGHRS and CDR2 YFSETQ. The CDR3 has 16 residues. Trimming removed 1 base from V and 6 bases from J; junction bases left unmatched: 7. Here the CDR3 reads CASSLTGTGGGDGYTF. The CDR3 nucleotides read TGCGCCAGCAGCTTGACCGGGACAGGGGGCGGGGATGGCTACACCTTC.

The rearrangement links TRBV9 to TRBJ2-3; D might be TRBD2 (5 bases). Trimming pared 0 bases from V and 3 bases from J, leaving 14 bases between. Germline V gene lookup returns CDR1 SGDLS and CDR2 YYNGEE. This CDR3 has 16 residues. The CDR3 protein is CASSVGNGVRTDTQYF. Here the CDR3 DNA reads TGTGCCAGCAGCGTAGGGAACGGGGTACGGACAGATACGCAGTATTTT.

CDR3 sequence: CASRRVGGLRSNQPQHF. CDR3 bases: TGTGCCAGCAGGCGGGTCGGGGGGCTACGGAGCAATCAGCCCCAGCATTTT. The chain has TRBV27 and TRBJ1-5, with a tentative D call TRBD1 (6 bases). Germline lookup yields CDR1 MNHEY and CDR2 SMNVEV (reference sequence). The CDR3 extends over 17 amino acids. Trimming took off 6 bases at V and 1 base at J, with 19 bases between the two ends.